This T cell receptor (beta chain) was sequenced during a study of shared clonotypes between healthy human individuals. About the study: There were three CD4 naive, three CD4 memory, two CD8 naive and one CD8 memory plates per donor. General observations from the study: Naive CD4 clonotypes were shared across several donors at approximately 5.3%.

Template for every sorted-subset replicate PCR totaled about 0.2 ug DNA, around 33,000 T cell genomes. Authors' methods: Filtering differed for immunoSEQ, which gave only junction sequences without quality scores. Assay: immunoSEQ multiplex PCR; the TCRdb copy retains only in-frame clones and omits some. V, J and clone size reflect that table, while D and trimming were determined from the DNA. Found here are over a million clones, about 96% of them singletons; the top ten hold over 1%. Trimming pared 5 bases from V and 1 base from J, leaving 15 bases between. Per germline, CDR1 MNHEY and CDR2 SMNVEV (reference sequence). The CDR3 runs to 16 residues. Of note for this clone: The target antigen is unknown.

The receptor was derived from a man in his thirties or forties in good health. The chain is built from TRBV27 and TRBJ2-1; the D gene is possibly TRBD1 (5 bases). Sequenced: naive CD4+ T cells sorted from blood. Sample subset: CD45RA+ positively selected. CDR3: CASSPRRSGSYNEQFF. The CDR3 DNA sequence: TGTGCCAGCAGTCCCCGTCGCTCAGGGTCCTACAATGAGCAGTTCTTC.